The clone carrying this T cell receptor beta chain was recorded a few times. Its antigen is undetermined. These data come from a study of T cells after yellow fever vaccination. A process of 5'RACE template switching, which added a universal primer site and UMIs, was used to make TCR cDNA. One entry per CDR3 protein, called by TCRdb with MiXCR from the 5' RACE reads. This table has 450,000 to 550,000 distinct CDR3 sequences, roughly a fifth appearing once. Study observations and caveats: The study found a weaker secondary response that peaked faster, day 5 versus 15. Among all clonotypes, a small share was observed in both CD4 and CD8 compartments.

This CDR3 has 15 amino acids. Germline V lookup: CDR1 SGHTA, CDR2 FQGNSA. J was trimmed by 2 bases and V by 3 bases; bases with no gene match: 4. This sequence originates from a man aged 18 to 30 who received the YFV17D yellow fever vaccine. The chain recombines TRBV7-2 with TRBJ1-2; 9 bases line up with TRBD1. This material consisted of PBMCs, taken roughly 23 days after the first yellow fever vaccination. The CDR3 is CASSLGGQGNYGYTF. The DNA of the CDR3 is TGTGCCAGCAGCTTGGGGGGACAGGGCAACTATGGCTACACCTTC.